The subject of this entry is one TCR beta chain. This clone was seen a handful of times. No antigen is known for it. Base qualities are not at hand, and no much larger clone is one base apart. A single peripheral blood draw of about 116 mL on average was collected from each donor into heparinised tubes. Using a panel that included CD45RO, CCR7, CD25, CD127, CD95 and CD27, naive, central memory, regulatory and stem cell-like memory CD4+ T cells were sorted on a BD FACSAria II. All sorted populations exceeded 95% purity. Right away, PBMCs were isolated by Lymphoprep density gradient centrifugation and were stained directly, with no culture step. To minimize batch effects, samples were stained and sorted in pairs, one healthy donor with one patient per experiment. The CDR3, cysteine through phenylalanine, is 14 amino acids long. The sequence is cut down to CDR3 DNA, 42 bases in frame from base 1. For CDR1 and CDR2, the germline V gene lists KGHSH and LQKENI. The V end loses 3 bases and the J end loses 5 bases, and a stretch of 11 bases separates them.

The data are from a study of beta chain features in type 1 diabetes (dated by TCRdb to the late 2010s). For the wider study: No differences in mean age, gender distribution, total cell number or subset yield were found between patients and healthy donors. Across all samples, some 99 million sorted cells were examined, and cell number per subset correlated strongly with RNA yield. In the study, TCRB repertoires of sorted circulating CD4+ T cell subsets from recently diagnosed type 1 diabetes patients were compared with those of matched healthy donors. Naive and central memory subsets were obtained from all 30 or so donors, but regulatory and stem cell-like memory subsets were isolated from only 8 patients and roughly 8 healthy donors. On the study overall, not on this receptor specifically: Sequencing cDNA rather than genomic DNA could over-represent highly expressing activated cells, although activation and CD3 levels did not differ between groups. Type 1 diabetes patients showed a moderate but significant shortening of TCRB CDR3 length in all four CD4+ subsets. Fewer insertions and more nucleotide deletions at VDJ recombination sites were observed in patients with type 1 diabetes, implying thymic rearrangement abnormalities. Shorter templates might have been favored by PCR, but patient and control samples were amplified and corrected together, so both groups would have been affected equally by any skew. Naive, central memory and regulatory TCRB repertoires appeared to be more similar among patients than among healthy donors. Because the HLA sub-analyses included only small numbers of individuals, any influence of HLA type on TCRB rearrangement was left unresolved.

The entire amount of isolated RNA was reverse transcribed using the High Capacity cDNA Reverse Transcription Kit, so the sequenced TCRB transcripts were expressed ones. Deep immunoSEQ sequencing was applied to naive, central memory and regulatory T cell samples, giving an average of roughly 3.6 million total reads per sample. After sorted cells were lysed in RLT buffer, RNA was extracted with DNase-treated RNeasy Micro or Mini kits, with the choice depending on cell number. To prevent cross-contamination, every cell subset was processed on its own, while patient and healthy donor samples were processed together. The immunoSEQ multiplex PCR was used to amplify TCRB sequences from cDNA, generating 87-bp fragments that spanned the CDR3 region. Sequencing of the amplicons was performed on the Illumina HiSeq platform. Processing in the source paper ran as follows. Synthetic template baselines were used to correct PCR bias computationally, reads within Hamming distance 2 were collapsed, and singletons that could not be merged were discarded. Reads were aligned against IMGT so that V, D and J genes, CDR3 length and insertions or deletions at six rearrangement sites could be assigned. Within each subset, clonotype counts were normalized to sorted cell number, after which true diversity and Gini coefficients were computed with the tcR R package. The overlap coefficient, calculated on TCRB nucleotide sequences, was used to quantify repertoire sharing. Entries here come from immuneACCESS through TCRdb and include only in-frame sequences with V and J called. Some clones fail to appear in such tables; in the studies checked, an unresolved V gene covers under half of the shortfall, and the cause of the remainder is unknown. The V and J calls and the clone size are those of that table, but D and trimming were determined from the DNA. A total of around 70,000 clones appear in this sample, just under 50% of them only once. Around 0.72% of the sample is taken by the ten largest.

The receptor was isolated from a man aged 25-40 years with type 1 diabetes. Sequencing was carried out using central memory CD4+ T cells from blood. The chain was built from TRBV18 and TRBJ2-1, with a tentative D gene TRBD2 over 6 matching bases. The bases read TGTGCCAGCTCACCCGCGGGGTCAGACAATGAGCAGTTCTTC. It encodes CASSPAGSDNEQFF. Reference TRBV18 and TRBJ2-1 proteins supply the regions before and after the CDR3; the full variable domain is: NAGVMQNPRHLVRRRGQEARLRCSPMKGHSHVYWYRQLPEEGLKFMVYLQKENIIDESGMPKERFSAEFPKEGPSILRIQQVVRGDSAAYFCASSPAGSDNEQFFGPGTRLTVL.